The rows below give T cell receptor beta chains drawn from one sample of a study of beta chain features in type 1 diabetes. Clones were read by immunoSEQ multiplex PCR, and TCRdb kept only the in-frame ones, dropping some. The sample holds some 150,000 clones; around 10% are singletons and the top ten take 2% to 2.5%. Sequencing input: central memory CD4+ T cells from blood. Receptors were obtained from a man younger than 35 in good health. The CDR3 runs from the conserved cysteine through the conserved F or W. Each record gives: V gene, clone size, CDR3 protein. Clone size is shown for a subset of rows, as once, few, many or a class of expanded clone.

V gene: TRBV30; clone size: -; CDR3 protein: CAWSGGQGNYGYTF
V gene: TRBV11-2; clone size: few; CDR3 protein: CASSLTDTDTQYF
V gene: TRBV2; clone size: few; CDR3 protein: CASSEGVSPLHF
V gene: TRBV19; clone size: -; CDR3 protein: CATGTSGRRETQYF
V gene: TRBV19; clone size: few; CDR3 protein: CASSSNDGVRTEAFF
V gene: TRBV14; clone size: many; CDR3 protein: CASSQHGLSTDTQYF
V gene: TRBV6-1; clone size: many; CDR3 protein: CASSDPIGETQYF
V gene: TRBV7-8; clone size: -; CDR3 protein: CASSLEVGNIQYF
V gene: TRBV18; clone size: few; CDR3 protein: CASSPGGNYGYTF
V gene: TRBV11-1; clone size: few; CDR3 protein: CASSLSPSGRGYNEQFF
V gene: TRBV6-1; clone size: -; CDR3 protein: CASSEWYRGTEAFF
V gene: TRBV30; clone size: -; CDR3 protein: CAWAPGGSTDTQYF
V gene: TRBV5-1; clone size: -; CDR3 protein: CASSLGSADTQYF
V gene: TRBV9; clone size: few; CDR3 protein: CASSPRLEGGFTDTQYF
V gene: TRBV18; clone size: -; CDR3 protein: CASSHSNVKNNSPLHF
V gene: TRBV4-1; clone size: few; CDR3 protein: CASSQDFRDYNKYF
V gene: TRBV28; clone size: few; CDR3 protein: CASSLSRNYEQYF
V gene: TRBV5-4; clone size: few; CDR3 protein: CASSLDRGGYTF
V gene: TRBV6-6; clone size: -; CDR3 protein: CASSVGQGGYEQYF
V gene: TRBV7-9; clone size: many; CDR3 protein: CASSSDRQLYEQYF
V gene: TRBV5-1; clone size: few; CDR3 protein: CASSLSAGNYEQYF
V gene: TRBV18; clone size: few; CDR3 protein: CASSPGAPGQGGLSSYNEQFF